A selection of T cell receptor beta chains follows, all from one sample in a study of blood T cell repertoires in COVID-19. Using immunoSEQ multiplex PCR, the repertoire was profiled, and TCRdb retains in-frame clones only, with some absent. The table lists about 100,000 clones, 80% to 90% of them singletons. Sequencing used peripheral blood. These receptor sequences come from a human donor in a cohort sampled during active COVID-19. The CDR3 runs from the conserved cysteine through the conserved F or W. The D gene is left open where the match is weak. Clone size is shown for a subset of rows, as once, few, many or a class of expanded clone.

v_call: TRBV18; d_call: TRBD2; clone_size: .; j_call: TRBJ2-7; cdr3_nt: TGTGCCAGCTCACTTACTAGCGGGGTTACCTACGAGCAGTACTTC; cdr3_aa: CASSLTSGVTYEQYF
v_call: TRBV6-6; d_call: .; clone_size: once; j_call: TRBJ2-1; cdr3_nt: TGTGCCAGCTCGATTAGCACTGAGCAGTTCTTC; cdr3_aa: CASSISTEQFF
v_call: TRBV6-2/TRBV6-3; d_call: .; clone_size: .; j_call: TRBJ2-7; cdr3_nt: TGTGCCAGCAGTTACACCTCAAGACTAGACCACGAGCAGTACTTC; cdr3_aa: CASSYTSRLDHEQYF
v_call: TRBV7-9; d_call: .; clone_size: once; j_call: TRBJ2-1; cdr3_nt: TGTGCCAGCAGCTTGAGGTCCTTGGGCAATGAGCAGTTCTTC; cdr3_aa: CASSLRSLGNEQFF
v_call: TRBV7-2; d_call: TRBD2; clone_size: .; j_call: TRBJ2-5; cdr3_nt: TGTGCCAGCAGCCTCGGACTAGCGGGAGTAAAGACCCAGTACTTC; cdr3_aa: CASSLGLAGVKTQYF
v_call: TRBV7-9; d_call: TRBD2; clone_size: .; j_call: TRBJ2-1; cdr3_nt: TGTGCCAGCAGCTCCGGGGGACTAGCGGGATCAAAGGTGCAGTTCTTC; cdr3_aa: CASSSGGLAGSKVQFF
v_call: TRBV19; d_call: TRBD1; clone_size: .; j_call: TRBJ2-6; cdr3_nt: TGTGCCAGTAGTAGGGACAGGCTAAGCTCTGGGGCCAACGTCCTGACTTTC; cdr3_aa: CASSRDRLSSGANVLTF
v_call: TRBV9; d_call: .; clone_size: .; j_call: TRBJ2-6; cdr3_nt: TGTGCCAGCAGCCTTCAGGGATCTGGGGCCAACGTCCTGACTTTC; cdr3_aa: CASSLQGSGANVLTF
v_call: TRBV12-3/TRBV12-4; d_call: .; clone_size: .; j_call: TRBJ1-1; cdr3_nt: TGTGCCACCAAACCCCGCAGGGACACTGAAGCTTTCTTT; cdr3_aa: CATKPRRDTEAFF
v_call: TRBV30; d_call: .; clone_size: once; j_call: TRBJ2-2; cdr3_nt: TGTGCCTTCTCGGAGGGTTGGAGCACCGGGGAGCTGTTTTTT; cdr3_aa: CAFSEGWSTGELFF
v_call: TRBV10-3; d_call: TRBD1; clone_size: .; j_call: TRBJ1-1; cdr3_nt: TGTGCCATCAGCCCCGGGACAGGTCGTCTTGCTGAAGCTTTCTTT; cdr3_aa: CAISPGTGRLAEAFF
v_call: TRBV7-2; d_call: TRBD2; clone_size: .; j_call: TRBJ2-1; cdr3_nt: TGTGCCAGCAGCTTAGCCGGCGGGAGGTACAATGAGCAGTTCTTC; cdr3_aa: CASSLAGGRYNEQFF
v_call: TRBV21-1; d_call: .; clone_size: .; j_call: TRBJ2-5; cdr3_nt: TGTGCCAGCAGCAAAGGGCAGAATGACAGAAACCAAGAGACCCAGTACTTC; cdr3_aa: CASSKGQNDRNQETQYF
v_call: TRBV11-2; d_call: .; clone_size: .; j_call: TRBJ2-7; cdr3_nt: TGTGCCAGCAGCCCCAGGGGACACGAGCAGTACTTC; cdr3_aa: CASSPRGHEQYF
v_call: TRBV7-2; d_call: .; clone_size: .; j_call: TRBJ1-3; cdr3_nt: TGTGCCAGCAGCCTAATGGGGCCGCTGGACACCATATATTTT; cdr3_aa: CASSLMGPLDTIYF
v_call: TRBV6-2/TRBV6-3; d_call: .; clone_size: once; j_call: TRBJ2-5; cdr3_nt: TGTGCCAGCAGTTACACAAAGGAGACCCAGTACTTC; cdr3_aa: CASSYTKETQYF
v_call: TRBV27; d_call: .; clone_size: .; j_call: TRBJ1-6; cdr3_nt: TGTGCCAGTCAAGCAAGGGAGAACTCACCCCTCCACTTT; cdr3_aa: CASQARENSPLHF
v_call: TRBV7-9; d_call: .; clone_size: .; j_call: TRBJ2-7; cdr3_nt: TGTGCCAGCAGCCCTCGACAGCAGGGGTCCCACGAGCAGTACTTC; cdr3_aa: CASSPRQQGSHEQYF
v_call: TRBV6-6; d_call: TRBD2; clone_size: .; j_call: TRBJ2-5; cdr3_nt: TGTGCCAGCAGGGAACTAGCGGGGGGGGCCCAAGAGACCCAGTACTTC; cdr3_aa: CASRELAGGAQETQYF
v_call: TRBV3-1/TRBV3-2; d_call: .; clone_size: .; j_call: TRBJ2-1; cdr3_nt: TGTGCCAGCAGTCGAACTCGCGGGATGATTGAGCAGTTCTTC; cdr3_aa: CASSRTRGMIEQFF
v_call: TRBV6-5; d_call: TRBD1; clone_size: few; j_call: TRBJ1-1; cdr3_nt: TGTGCCAGCTGGGACAGGATGAGCACTGAAGCTTTCTTT; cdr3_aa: CASWDRMSTEAFF
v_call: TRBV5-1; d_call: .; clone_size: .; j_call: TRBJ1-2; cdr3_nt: TGCGCCAGCAGCTTGGTTGGACAGACCGATGGCTACACCTTC; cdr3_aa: CASSLVGQTDGYTF
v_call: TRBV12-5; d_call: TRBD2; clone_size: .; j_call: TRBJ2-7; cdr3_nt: TGTGCTAGTGGAACCGGGACTAGAGGGGAGCAGTACTTC; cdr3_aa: CASGTGTRGEQYF
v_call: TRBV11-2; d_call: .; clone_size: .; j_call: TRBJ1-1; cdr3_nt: TGTGCCAGCAGCTTGGGGGGAAACACTGAAGCTTTCTTT; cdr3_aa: CASSLGGNTEAFF
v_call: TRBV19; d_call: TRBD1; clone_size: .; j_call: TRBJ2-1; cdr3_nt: TGTGCCAGTAGTGGCTACCGGGACAGGGGAAACAATGAGCAGTTCTTC; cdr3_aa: CASSGYRDRGNNEQFF
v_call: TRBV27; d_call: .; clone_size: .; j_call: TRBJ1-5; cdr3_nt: TGTGCCAGCGGGAGGGACTATAGCAATCAGCCCCAGCATTTT; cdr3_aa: CASGRDYSNQPQHF
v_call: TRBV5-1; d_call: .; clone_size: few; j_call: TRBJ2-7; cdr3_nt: TGCGCCAGCCGCGCGGGACAGCCCTACGAGCAGTACTTC; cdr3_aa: CASRAGQPYEQYF
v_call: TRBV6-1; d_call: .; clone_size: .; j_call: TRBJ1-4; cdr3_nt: TGTGCCAGCAGTGATGGACTACGGGAAAAACTGTTTTTT; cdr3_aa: CASSDGLREKLFF
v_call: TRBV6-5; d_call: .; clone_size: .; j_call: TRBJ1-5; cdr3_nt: TGTGCCAGCAGTCAGGGCTTCGGTCAGCCCCAGCATTTT; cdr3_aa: CASSQGFGQPQHF
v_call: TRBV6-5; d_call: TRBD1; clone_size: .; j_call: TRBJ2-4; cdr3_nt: TGTGCCAGCTTAAAACAGGGGGCTGACATTCAGTACTTC; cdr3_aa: CASLKQGADIQYF
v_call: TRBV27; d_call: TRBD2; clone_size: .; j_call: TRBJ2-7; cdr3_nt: TGTGCCAGCAGTATAGCGGGACGGACCTACGAGCAGTACTTC; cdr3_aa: CASSIAGRTYEQYF
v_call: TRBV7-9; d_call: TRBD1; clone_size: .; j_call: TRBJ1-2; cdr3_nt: TGTGCCAGCAGCACCGGGGACAGGGGGGTTTCTAACTATGGCTACACCTTC; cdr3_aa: CASSTGDRGVSNYGYTF
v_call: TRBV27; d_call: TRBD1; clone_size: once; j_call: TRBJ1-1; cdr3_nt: TGTGCCAGCAGTTTATCAGAACAGGGGAGTGAAGCTTTCTTT; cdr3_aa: CASSLSEQGSEAFF
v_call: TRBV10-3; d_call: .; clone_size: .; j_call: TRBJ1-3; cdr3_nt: TGTGCCATCAGTGAGTCAGGACAGACTGGAAACACCATATATTTT; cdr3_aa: CAISESGQTGNTIYF
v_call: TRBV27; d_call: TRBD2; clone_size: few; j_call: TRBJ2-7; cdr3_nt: TGTGCCAGCAGTCTCACGGGACTAGCGGGGACATACGAGCAGTACTTC; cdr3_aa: CASSLTGLAGTYEQYF
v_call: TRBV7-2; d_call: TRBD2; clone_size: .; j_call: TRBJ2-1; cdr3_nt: TGTGCCAGCAGCCCCCGCGGGGGACTAGCGGGAGCCATCTACAATGAGCAGTTCTTC; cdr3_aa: CASSPRGGLAGAIYNEQFF
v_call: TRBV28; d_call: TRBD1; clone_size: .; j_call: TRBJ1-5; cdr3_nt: TGTGCCAGCGTACCTATGGTCGGGACAGGCAATCAGCCCCAGCATTTT; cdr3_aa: CASVPMVGTGNQPQHF
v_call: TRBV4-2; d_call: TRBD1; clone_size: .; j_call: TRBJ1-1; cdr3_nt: TGTGCCAGCAGCCATACCGGGACAGGGGTTAAGGGCGCTGAAGCTTTCTTT; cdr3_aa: CASSHTGTGVKGAEAFF
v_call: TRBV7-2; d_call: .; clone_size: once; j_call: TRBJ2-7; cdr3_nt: TGTGCCAGCAGCTTAGCGGTCGCCGCGGGGGAGCAGTACTTC; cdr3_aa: CASSLAVAAGEQYF
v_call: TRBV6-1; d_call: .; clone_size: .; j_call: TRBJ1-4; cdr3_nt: TGTGCCAGCAGTGAATACAGACGGACTAATGAAAAACTGTTTTTT; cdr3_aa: CASSEYRRTNEKLFF
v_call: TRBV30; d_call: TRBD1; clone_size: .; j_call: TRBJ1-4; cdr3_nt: TGTGCCTGGAGTTTGACAGGGCGCGTTAACTCACTGTTTTTT; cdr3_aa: CAWSLTGRVNSLFF
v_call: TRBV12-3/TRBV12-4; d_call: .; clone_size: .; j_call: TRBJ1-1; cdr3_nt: TGTGCCAGCAGTTACGGGTGGACTGAAGCTTTCTTT; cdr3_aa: CASSYGWTEAFF
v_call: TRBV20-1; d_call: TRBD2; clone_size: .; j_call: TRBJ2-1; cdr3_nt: TGCAGTGCTAGTGATCTAGCGGACTACAATGAGCAGTTCTTC; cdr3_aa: CSASDLADYNEQFF
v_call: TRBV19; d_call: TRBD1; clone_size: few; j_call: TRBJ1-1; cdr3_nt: TGTGCCAGTAGTCCCCGGGACAGCAAACAGTCAGCTTTCTTT; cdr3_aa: CASSPRDSKQSAFF
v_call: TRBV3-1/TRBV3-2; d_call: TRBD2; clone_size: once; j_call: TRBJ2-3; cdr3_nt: TGTGCCAGCAGCAAACAAGCGGGAGGGCCGACAGATACGCAGTATTTT; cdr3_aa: CASSKQAGGPTDTQYF
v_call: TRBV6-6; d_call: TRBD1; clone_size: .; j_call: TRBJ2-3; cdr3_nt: TGTGCCAGCAGCCGTCATACCGGGCCAGGGGGTAATCTCGGCACAGATACGCAGTATTTT; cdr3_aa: CASSRHTGPGGNLGTDTQYF
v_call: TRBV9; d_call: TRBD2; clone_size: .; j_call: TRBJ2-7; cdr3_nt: TGTGCCAGCAGCGAGCGGGCGGGAGTAGACTACGAGCAGTACTTC; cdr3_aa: CASSERAGVDYEQYF
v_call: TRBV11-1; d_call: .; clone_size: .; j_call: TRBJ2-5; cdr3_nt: TGTGCCAGCAGCTCCGGGTCAGGGGAGACCCAGTACTTC; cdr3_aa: CASSSGSGETQYF
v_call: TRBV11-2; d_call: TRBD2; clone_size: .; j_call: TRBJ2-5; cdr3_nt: TGTGCCAGCAGCTTAGATAAGGCTAGCGGGAGTTTGAAGACCCAGTACTTC; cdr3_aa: CASSLDKASGSLKTQYF
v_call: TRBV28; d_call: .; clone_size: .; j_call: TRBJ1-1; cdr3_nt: TGTGCCAGCAGCCTCCGCGAAACTGAAGCTTTCTTT; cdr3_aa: CASSLRETEAFF
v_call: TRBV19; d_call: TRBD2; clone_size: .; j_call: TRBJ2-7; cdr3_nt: TGTGCCAGTAGAGGGAGGGGCTCCTACGAGCAGTACTTC; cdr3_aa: CASRGRGSYEQYF
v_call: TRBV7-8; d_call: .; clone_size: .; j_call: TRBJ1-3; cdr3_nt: TGTGCCAGCAGCCTAGACGGAGCCTCTGGAAACACCATATATTTT; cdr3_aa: CASSLDGASGNTIYF
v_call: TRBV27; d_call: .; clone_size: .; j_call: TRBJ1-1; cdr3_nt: TGTGCCAGCAGTTTTTACCCGGGTGTGAACACTGAAGCTTTCTTT; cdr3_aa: CASSFYPGVNTEAFF
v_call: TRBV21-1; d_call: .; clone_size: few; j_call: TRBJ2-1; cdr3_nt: TGTGCCAGCAGCCAGGACAGGGGGGATGAGCAGTTCTTC; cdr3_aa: CASSQDRGDEQFF
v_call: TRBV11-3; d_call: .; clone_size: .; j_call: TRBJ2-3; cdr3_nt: TGTGCCAGCAGCTTAGCGTGGGCAGGGACTAGCACAGATACGCAGTATTTT; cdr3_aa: CASSLAWAGTSTDTQYF